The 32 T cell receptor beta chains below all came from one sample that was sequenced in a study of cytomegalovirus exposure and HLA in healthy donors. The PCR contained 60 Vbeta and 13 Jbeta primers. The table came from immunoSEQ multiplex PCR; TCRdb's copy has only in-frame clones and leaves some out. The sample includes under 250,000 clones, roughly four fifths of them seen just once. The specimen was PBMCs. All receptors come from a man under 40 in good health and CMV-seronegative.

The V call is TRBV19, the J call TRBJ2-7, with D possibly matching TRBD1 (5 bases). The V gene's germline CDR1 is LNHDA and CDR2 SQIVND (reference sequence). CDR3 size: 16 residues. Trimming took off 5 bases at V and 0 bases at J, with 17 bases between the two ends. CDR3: CASSPITGESSYEQYF. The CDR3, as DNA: TGTGCCAGTAGTCCAATAACAGGCGAAAGCTCCTACGAGCAGTACTTC. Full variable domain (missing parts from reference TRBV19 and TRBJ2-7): DGGITQSPKYLFRKEGQNVTLSCEQNLNHDAMYWYRQDPGQGLRLIYYSQIVNDFQKGDIAEGYSVSREKKESFPLTVTSAQKNPTAFYLCASSPITGESSYEQYFGPGTRLTVT.

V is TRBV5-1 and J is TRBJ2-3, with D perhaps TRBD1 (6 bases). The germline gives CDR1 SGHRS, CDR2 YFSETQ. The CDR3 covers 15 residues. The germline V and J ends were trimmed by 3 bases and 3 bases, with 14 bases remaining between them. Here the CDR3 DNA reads TGCGCCAGCAGCTCACAGGGATCGGGAACAGATACGCAGTATTTT. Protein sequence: CASSSQGSGTDTQYF. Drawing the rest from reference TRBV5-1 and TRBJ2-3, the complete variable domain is KAGVTQTPRYLIKTRGQQVTLSCSPISGHRSVSWYQQTPGQGLQFLFEYFSETQRNKGNFPGRFSGRQFSNSRSEMNVSTLELGDSALYLCASSSQGSGTDTQYFGPGTRLTVL.

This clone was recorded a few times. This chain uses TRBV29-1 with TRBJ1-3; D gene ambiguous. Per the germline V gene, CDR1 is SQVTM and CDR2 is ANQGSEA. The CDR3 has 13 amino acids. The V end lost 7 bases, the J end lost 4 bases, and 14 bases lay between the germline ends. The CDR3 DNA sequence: TGCAGCGGGCGGTCGTCGCTAGGAAACACCATATATTTT. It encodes CSGRSSLGNTIYF.

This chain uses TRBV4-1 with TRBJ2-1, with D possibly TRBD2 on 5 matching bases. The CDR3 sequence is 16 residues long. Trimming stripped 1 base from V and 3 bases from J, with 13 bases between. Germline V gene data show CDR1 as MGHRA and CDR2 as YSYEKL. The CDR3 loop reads CASSQVIGERYNEQFF. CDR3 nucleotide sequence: TGCGCCAGCAGCCAAGTAATTGGGGAGCGCTACAATGAGCAGTTCTTC.

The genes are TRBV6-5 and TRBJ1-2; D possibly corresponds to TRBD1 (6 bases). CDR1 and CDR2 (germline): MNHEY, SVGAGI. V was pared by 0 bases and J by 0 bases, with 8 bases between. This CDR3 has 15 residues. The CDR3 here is CASSYSRGTNYGYTF. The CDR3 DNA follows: TGTGCCAGCAGTTACTCAAGGGGGACTAACTATGGCTACACCTTC.

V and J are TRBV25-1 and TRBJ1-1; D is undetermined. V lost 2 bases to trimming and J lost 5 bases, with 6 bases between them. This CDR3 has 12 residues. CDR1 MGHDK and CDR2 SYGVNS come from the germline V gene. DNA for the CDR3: TGTGCCAGCAGTGAACGCGCGACTGAAGCTTTCTTT. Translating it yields CASSERATEAFF.

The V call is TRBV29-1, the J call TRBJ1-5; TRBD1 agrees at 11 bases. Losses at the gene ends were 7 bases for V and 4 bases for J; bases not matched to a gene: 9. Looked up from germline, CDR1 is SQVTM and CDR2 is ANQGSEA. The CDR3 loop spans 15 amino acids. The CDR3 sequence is CSATAGTGGNQPQHF. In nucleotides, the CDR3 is TGCAGCGCCACGGCTGGGACAGGGGGTAATCAGCCCCAGCATTTT.

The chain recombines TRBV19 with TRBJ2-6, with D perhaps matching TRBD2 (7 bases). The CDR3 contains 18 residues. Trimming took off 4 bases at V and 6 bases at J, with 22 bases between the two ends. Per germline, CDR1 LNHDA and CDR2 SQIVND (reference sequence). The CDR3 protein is CASSTPIIRGAEANVLTF. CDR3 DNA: TGTGCCAGTAGTACACCGATAATTCGGGGGGCAGAGGCCAACGTCCTGACTTTC. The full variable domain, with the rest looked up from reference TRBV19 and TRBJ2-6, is DGGITQSPKYLFRKEGQNVTLSCEQNLNHDAMYWYRQDPGQGLRLIYYSQIVNDFQKGDIAEGYSVSREKKESFPLTVTSAQKNPTAFYLCASSTPIIRGAEANVLTFGAGSRLTVL.

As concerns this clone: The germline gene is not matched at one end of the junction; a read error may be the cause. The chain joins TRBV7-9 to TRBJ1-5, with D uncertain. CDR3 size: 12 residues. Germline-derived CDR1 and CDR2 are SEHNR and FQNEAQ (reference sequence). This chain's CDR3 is CSSSPDNQPQHF. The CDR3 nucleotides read TGTTCCAGCAGCCCAGACAATCAGCCCCAGCATTTT.

This chain's CDR3 is CASSVGLAGGGDTQYF. DNA for the CDR3: TGTGCCAGCAGCGTAGGCTTGGCGGGAGGGGGGGATACGCAGTATTTT. The chain joins TRBV9 to TRBJ2-3; TRBD2 aligns across 9 bases. Trimming at V came to 0 bases and at J to 6 bases, leaving 8 bases not matched to a gene. CDR1 and CDR2 from the germline V gene are SGDLS and YYNGEE. The CDR3 sequence is 16 residues long.

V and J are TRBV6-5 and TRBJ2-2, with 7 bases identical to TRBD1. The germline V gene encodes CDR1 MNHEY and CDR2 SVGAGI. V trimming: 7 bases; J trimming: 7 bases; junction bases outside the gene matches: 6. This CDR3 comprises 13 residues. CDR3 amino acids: CASIRGSGGELFF. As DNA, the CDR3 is TGTGCCAGCATCAGGGGGAGCGGCGGGGAGCTGTTTTTT.

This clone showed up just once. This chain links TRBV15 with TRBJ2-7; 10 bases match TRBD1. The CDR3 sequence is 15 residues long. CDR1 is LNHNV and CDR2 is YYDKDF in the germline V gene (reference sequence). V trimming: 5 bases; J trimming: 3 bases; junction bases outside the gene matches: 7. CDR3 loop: CATSQQGQGNYEQYF. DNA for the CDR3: TGTGCCACCAGCCAACAGGGACAGGGGAACTACGAGCAGTACTTC. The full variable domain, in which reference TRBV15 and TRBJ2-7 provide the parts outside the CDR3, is DAMVIQNPRYQVTQFGKPVTLSCSQTLNHNVMYWYQQKSSQAPKLLFHYYDKDFNNEADTPDNFQSRRPNTSFCFLDIRSPGLGDTAMYLCATSQQGQGNYEQYFGPGTRLTVT.

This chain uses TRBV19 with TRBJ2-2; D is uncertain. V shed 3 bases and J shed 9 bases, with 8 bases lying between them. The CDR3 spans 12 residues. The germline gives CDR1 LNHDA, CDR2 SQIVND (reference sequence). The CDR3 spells CASSIGIRELFF. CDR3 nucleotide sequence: TGTGCCAGTAGTATTGGCATTAGGGAGCTGTTTTTT.

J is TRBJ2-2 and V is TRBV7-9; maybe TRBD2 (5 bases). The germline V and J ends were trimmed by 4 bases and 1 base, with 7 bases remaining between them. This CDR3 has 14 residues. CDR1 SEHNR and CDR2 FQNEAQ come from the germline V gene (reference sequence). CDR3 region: CASSSGKNTGELFF. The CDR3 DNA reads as TGTGCCAGCAGCTCGGGGAAGAACACCGGGGAGCTGTTTTTT.

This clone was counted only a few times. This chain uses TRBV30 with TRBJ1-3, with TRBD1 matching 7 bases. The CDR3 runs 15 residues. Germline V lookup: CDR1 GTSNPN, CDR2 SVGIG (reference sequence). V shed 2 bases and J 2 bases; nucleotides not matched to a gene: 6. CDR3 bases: TGTGCCTGGAGTCAAACAGGGGTGGCTGGAAACACCATATATTTT. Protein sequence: CAWSQTGVAGNTIYF.

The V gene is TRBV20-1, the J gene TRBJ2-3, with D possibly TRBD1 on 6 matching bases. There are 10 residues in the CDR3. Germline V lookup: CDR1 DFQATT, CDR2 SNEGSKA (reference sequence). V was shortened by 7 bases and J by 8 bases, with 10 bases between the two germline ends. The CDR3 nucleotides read TGCAGTGTAGGGGGAGTTACGCAGTATTTT. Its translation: CSVGGVTQYF.

The DNA of the CDR3 is TGCGCCAGCAGTTGGACTAGCGGGACTGAGCAGTTCTTC. Protein product: CASSWTSGTEQFF. This chain links TRBV10-2 with TRBJ2-1; TRBD2 aligns across 12 bases. CDR1 and CDR2 (germline): WSHSY, SAAADI. This CDR3 is 13 amino acids long. V gave up 5 bases and J gave up 9 bases; unmatched junction bases: 2.

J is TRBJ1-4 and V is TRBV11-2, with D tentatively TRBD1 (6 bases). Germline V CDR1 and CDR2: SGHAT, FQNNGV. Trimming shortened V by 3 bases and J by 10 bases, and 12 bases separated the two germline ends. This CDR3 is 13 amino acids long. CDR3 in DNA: TGTGCCAGCAGCTTCATTGGGGGCGTAAAACTGTTTTTT. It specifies CASSFIGGVKLFF.

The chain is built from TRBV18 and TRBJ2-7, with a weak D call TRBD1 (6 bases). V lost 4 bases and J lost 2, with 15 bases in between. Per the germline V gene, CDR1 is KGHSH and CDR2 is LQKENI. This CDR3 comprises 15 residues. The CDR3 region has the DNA TGTGCCAGCTCACGGCTACAGGGCTCAACCTACGAGCAGTACTTC. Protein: CASSRLQGSTYEQYF.

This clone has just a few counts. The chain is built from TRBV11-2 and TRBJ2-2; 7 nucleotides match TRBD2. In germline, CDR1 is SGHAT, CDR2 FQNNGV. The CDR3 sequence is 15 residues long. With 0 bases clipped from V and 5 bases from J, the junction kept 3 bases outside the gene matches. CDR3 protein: CASSLEPLATGELFF. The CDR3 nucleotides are TGTGCCAGCAGCTTAGAGCCACTAGCGACCGGGGAGCTGTTTTTT.

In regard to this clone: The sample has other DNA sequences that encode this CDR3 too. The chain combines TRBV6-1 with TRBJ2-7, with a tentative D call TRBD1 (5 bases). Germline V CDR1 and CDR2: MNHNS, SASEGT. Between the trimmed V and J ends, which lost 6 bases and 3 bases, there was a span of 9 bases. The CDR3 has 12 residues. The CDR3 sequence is CASRGQSYEQYF. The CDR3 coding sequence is TGTGCCAGCAGAGGACAAAGCTACGAGCAGTACTTC.

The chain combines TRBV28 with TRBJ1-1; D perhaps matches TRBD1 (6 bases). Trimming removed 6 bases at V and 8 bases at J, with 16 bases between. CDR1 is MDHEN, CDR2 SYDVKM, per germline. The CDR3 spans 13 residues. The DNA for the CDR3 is TGTGCCAGCAGAGCAGGGGAATGGGGGGAAGCTTTCTTT. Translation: CASRAGEWGEAFF.

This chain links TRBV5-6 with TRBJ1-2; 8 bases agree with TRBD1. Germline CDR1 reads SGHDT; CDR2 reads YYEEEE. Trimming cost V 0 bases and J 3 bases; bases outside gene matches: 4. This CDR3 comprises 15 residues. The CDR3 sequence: CASSLEQGGHYGYTF. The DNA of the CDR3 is TGTGCCAGCAGCTTGGAACAGGGGGGCCACTATGGCTACACCTTC. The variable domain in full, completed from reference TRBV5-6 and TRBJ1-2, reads DAGVTQSPTHLIKTRGQQVTLRCSPKSGHDTVSWYQQALGQGPQFIFQYYEEEERQRGNFPDRFSGHQFPNYSSELNVNALLLGDSALYLCASSLEQGGHYGYTFGSGTRLTVV.

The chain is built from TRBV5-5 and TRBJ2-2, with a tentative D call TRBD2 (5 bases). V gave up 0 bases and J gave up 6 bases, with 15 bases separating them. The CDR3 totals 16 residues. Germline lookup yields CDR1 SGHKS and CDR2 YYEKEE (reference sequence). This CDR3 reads CASSLVGGGNAGELFF. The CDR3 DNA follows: TGTGCCAGCAGCTTGGTCGGAGGAGGAAACGCCGGGGAGCTGTTTTTT.

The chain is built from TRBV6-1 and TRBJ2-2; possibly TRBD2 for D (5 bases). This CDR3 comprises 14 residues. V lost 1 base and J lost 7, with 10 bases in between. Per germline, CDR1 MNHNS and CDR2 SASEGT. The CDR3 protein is CASSEGSDNGELFF. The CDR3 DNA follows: TGTGCCAGCAGTGAAGGTAGCGACAACGGGGAGCTGTTTTTT.

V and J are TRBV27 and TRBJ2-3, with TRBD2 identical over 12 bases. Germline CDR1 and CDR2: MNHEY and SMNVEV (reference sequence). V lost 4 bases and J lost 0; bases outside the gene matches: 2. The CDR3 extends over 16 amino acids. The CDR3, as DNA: TGTGCCAGCAGTTCGGGACTAGCGGGTAGCACAGATACGCAGTATTTT. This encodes CASSSGLAGSTDTQYF.

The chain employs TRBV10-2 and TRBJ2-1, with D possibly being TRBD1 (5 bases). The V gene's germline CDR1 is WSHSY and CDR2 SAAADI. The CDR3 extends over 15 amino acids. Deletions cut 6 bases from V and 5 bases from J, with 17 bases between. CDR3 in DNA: TGCGCCAGCAGGGGTACCGACAGAACTAACAATGAGCAGTTCTTC. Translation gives CASRGTDRTNNEQFF.

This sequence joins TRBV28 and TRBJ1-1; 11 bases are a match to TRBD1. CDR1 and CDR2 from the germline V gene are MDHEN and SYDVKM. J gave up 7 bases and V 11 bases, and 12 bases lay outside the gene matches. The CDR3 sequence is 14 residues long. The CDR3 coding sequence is TGTGCCGTTGGTGGGACAGGGGGAGGAGGTGAAGCTTTCTTT. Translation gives CAVGGTGGGGEAFF.

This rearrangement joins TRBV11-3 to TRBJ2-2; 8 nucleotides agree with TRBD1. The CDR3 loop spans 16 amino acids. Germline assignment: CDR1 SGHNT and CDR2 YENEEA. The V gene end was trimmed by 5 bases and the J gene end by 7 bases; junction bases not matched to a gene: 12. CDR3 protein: CASSPRQGRESGELFF. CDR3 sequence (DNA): TGTGCCAGCAGCCCACGACAGGGGCGCGAAAGCGGGGAGCTGTTTTTT.

CDR3 nucleotides: TGCGCCAGCATGCGGGAGCCAGGCACAGATACGCAGTATTTT. Amino acid sequence: CASMREPGTDTQYF. The chain joins TRBV5-1 to TRBJ2-3, with TRBD2 identical over 7 bases. The V and J ends lost 6 bases and 1 base, in that order; junction bases with no gene match: 5. CDR1 SGHRS and CDR2 YFSETQ come from the germline V gene. The CDR3 has 14 amino acids.

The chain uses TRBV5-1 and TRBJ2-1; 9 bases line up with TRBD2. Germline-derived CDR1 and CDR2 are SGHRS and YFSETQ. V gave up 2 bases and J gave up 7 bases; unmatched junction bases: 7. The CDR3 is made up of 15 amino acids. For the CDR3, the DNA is TGCGCCAGCAGCTTCGGCGGGAGGGGTCGGAATGAGCAGTTCTTC. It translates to CASSFGGRGRNEQFF.

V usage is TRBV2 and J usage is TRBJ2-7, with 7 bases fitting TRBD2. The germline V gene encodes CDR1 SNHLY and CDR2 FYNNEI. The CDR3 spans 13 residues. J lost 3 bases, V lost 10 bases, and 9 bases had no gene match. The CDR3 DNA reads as TGTGCCACCGCAAGCGGGGCCTACTACGAGCAGTACTTC. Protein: CATASGAYYEQYF.